This TCR beta chain appears in the sequencing data of a study of OX40 agonist ivuxolimab in advanced cancers. Study information: Those enrolled were about 80% male, with a mean age of about 66 years and ages from 23 to 79. There were three patients with partial responses, one having hepatocellular carcinoma and two cutaneous melanoma.

The CDR3 extends over 13 amino acids. Trimming took 4 bases from V and 5 from J; bases not matched to a gene: 0. Germline V CDR1 and CDR2: LGHNA, YSLEER. The table came from immunoSEQ multiplex PCR; TCRdb's copy has only in-frame clones and leaves some out. The sample lists tens of thousands of clones, around 82% occurring once. Sequencing was performed on CD4+ or CD8+ T cells sorted from blood, taken in a trial of the OX40 agonist ivuxolimab. The sequence was collected from an adult with an advanced solid tumor such as melanoma, head and neck, liver or kidney cancer. The chain links TRBV4-3 to TRBJ1-2; 11 positions match TRBD1. This chain's CDR3 is CASSRDRGYGYTF. DNA for the CDR3: TGCGCCAGCAGCCGGGACAGGGGGTATGGCTACACCTTC.